What follows describes a single T cell receptor beta chain. This clone turned up a few times. Which antigen it targets is not known. No clone much larger than this one lies a single base away; base qualities are absent. This record comes from a study of cytomegalovirus exposure and HLA in healthy donors (dated by TCRdb to 2017 to 2019). Regarding the research as a whole: In an earlier analysis of 550 to 750 of the donors, under 300 Gb of sequence data and 117 million unique TCR beta sequences from roughly 180 million T cells were reported. Among around 400 genotyped donors of the cohort, an average of about 240,000 unique TCR beta nucleotide sequences were sequenced per donor, roughly 20% of them non-productive. A later genetic analysis took genome-wide SNP genotypes for about three fifths of the roughly 670 donors and used that subset as a discovery cohort. Because of strong linkage in the cohort, four to six DR-DQ haplotypes were treated as single units for association and clustering. HLA typing covered class I and class II loci at four-digit resolution. A separate validation cohort of 100 to 150 different subjects was used in addition to the 666-subject first cohort. The aim of the study was to test whether cataloging public T cell receptors could identify signatures of past pathogen exposure. Every discovery cohort repertoire had been produced on one sequencing platform. The later analysis used no new phenotypic data to find candidate immune exposures, relying instead on TCR beta sequences and their occurrence across donors. To predict cytomegalovirus infection status, the study combined high-throughput TCR immunosequencing, statistical association of individual TCRs with disease status, and machine learning. An earlier analysis of around 580 of the donors used high-throughput TCR beta sequencing to judge whether each TCR beta V gene segment behaved as functional or pseudogenic. Around 320 gigabases of sequencing data and approximately 85 million unique TCR sequences were included in an early release covering over 600 HLA-typed donors. Donor age, sex, ethnicity and CMV serostatus were compiled alongside the repertoire data. Typing coverage differed by locus: A, B, C, DRB1 and DQB1 were typed in roughly 620-640 donors, DQA1 in about 500, DPA1 in 600 to 610, and DPB1 in about 450. Using immunosequencing, the study profiled T cell repertoires from about 650 subjects and related those repertoires to cytomegalovirus serostatus. A later analysis re-examined previously published TCR beta repertoires from roughly 650 donors and added high-resolution HLA genotyping to investigate patterns of TCR occurrence. Of the approximately 400 genotyped donors, approximately 80% were placed in the genetic ancestry cluster associated with self-reported Caucasian donors.

The receptor library was made with the immunoSEQ multiplex PCR assay. For the multiplex PCR, a mixture combining 60 forward primers for TCR Vbeta segments and 13 reverse primers for TCR Jbeta segments was used. Amplification of the CDR3 region of rearranged TCR beta genes was performed with a multiplex PCR assay on genomic DNA. On the Illumina HiSeq System, the amplified TCR beta libraries were sequenced as 87-base-pair reads. In the paper's pipeline: A later analysis tallied approximately 87 million unique TCR beta chains across the 666 repertoires, and around 10 million of those chains were shared by two or more donors. Raw reads were error-corrected and collapsed into unique sequences with a nearest-neighbor algorithm that merged closely related sequences to remove PCR and sequencing errors. V, D and J gene segments were assigned by aligning CDR3 sequences to IMGT reference sequences. Each retained sequence needed at least a six-nucleotide match to both a V gene segment and a J gene segment. A rearrangement was called productive if the CDR3 had no stop codons and remained in frame with V and J, and every other rearrangement was called non-productive. Following IMGT convention, CDR3 was defined as the stretch from the second conserved V-encoded cysteine up to the conserved J-encoded phenylalanine. Sequences without an unambiguous match to a single V gene segment were excluded from the earlier analysis of about 640 of the donors. In an earlier analysis of 587 of the donors, V segments were called functional above 56.7% productive rearrangements and were called segregating when the between-donor standard deviation exceeded 5%. To diagnose cytomegalovirus status from the catalog of TCR beta chain sequences, a statistical classification framework was built. A later analysis assigned V and J genes by comparing TCR nucleotide sequences with IMGT/GENE-DB human TR gene sequences. In a later analysis, CDR3 sequences and most-parsimonious VDJ recombination scenarios were assigned using the TCRdist pipeline. In a later analysis, each TCR beta chain was defined by its CDR3 amino acid sequence together with its V-gene family, and reads lacking a unique V-gene family were excluded. As a way to deal with suspected cross-contamination and a sequencing artifact, a later analysis dropped over 550 nucleotide sequences that were highly shared and had low generation probability. For each public chain, a later analysis derived a clonal expansion index from normalized ranks of inferred template counts within each repertoire. In a later analysis, generation probabilities were computed with a VDJ recombination model fitted to out-of-frame rearrangements, and the resulting probabilities were checked against IGoR. A later analysis scored TCR-TCR, TCR-HLA and TCR-CMV co-occurrence with hypergeometric tests, applying a repertoire-size bias correction to TCR pairs. False discovery rates were estimated in a later analysis by permuting HLA or CMV assignments 20 times. In a later analysis, co-occurring TCRs were grouped using DBSCAN, with TCRdist sequence similarity added in when clustering inside HLA-allele-positive subsets. Co-occurrence clustering excluded repertoires with fewer than 30,000 or more than 120,000 public chains, plus five with anomalous nucleotide sharing. As stored in TCRdb, this immuneACCESS dataset retains in-frame rearrangements with V and J assigned. A fraction of the clones does not appear; measured against another copy, unresolved V genes explain less than half of the discrepancy, and the remainder lacks a known reason. V, J and clone size are taken as reported in that table, and D and trimming were inferred from the DNA itself. The sample table shows some 200,000 clones, and approximately 12% are seen once. 7.8% of the sample comes from the top ten.

Study-wide findings and limitations: Several of the top co-occurrence clusters appeared to be linked to parvovirus B19, influenza, CMV and Epstein-Barr virus, according to a later analysis. According to a later analysis, most CMV-associated TCR beta chains appeared to be HLA-restricted, and the HLA associations seemed to be driven largely by CMV exposure. A cluster of highly shared sequence variants was judged likely to represent a technical artifact of the sequencing pipeline. The presence/absence analyses assumed that sequencing depth was roughly uniform across donors, and that assumption may not be true. A later genetic analysis reported fewer N-insertions in productive TCRs among donors in an Asian-associated ancestry cluster than the roughly 650-donor mean. An earlier analysis of 587 of the donors showed that most TCR beta V segments appeared in productive rearrangements either about 87% or about 30% of the time, which broadly matched IMGT annotations. It was suggested by the authors that the approach could potentially be generalized to other disease states and immunological phenotypes. Only TCR beta chains were sequenced in this cohort, and the absence of alpha or paired-chain data limited detectable features. Because HLA typing was missing for some donors at each locus, association tests included only the typed subset. A later genetic analysis associated a missense DCLRE1C variant with V-gene and J-gene trimming of TCR beta chains, and an independent cohort replicated the association. Linkage disequilibrium might explain the correlated functional status among segregating V segments, but an unknown experimental factor could not be excluded. In vitro tests confirmed that a few of the cytomegalovirus-associated TCR beta chains recognize cytomegalovirus antigens. When HLA alleles, especially DR and DQ, strongly co-occurred, attributing TCR associations to individual alleles was difficult. In a later analysis, TCR association rates were found to vary across HLA loci, with the most associated TCRs seen for DRB1 alleles and the fewest for HLA-C alleles. CMV serostatus was the only immune exposure information available for the cohort. In a later analysis, HLA-associated TCR beta chains were found to be more clonally expanded and to have lower generation probabilities than equally common non-associated chains. Because counts were too low, seventeen rarely observed V segments, including chromosome 9 orphons, were excluded from the earlier analysis of about 500 of the donors. A further reported finding was that TCR beta sequences accurately predicted the HLA-A and HLA-B alleles for most subjects in the first cohort. While some public TCRs were present in many individuals, most TCR sequences turned up only very rarely across donors. In a later analysis, around 17,000 TCR beta sequences were associated with specific HLA alleles at a false discovery rate of 0.05. A total of roughly 160 TCR beta chains were listed by the study as associated with cytomegalovirus. The classifier was reported to diagnose cytomegalovirus status with high specificity and sensitivity in both the original and validation cohorts.

The cohort was made up of roughly 670 healthy bone marrow donors. At the time of sampling, all cohort members were nominally healthy, though unrecorded immune exposures were likely present. The donor was CMV seropositive and belonged to the group of about 290 seropositive cohort members. Each donor provided a peripheral blood sample, and peripheral blood mononuclear cells were used for TCR beta sequencing. Genomic DNA extraction from the blood cell samples was performed with the Qiagen DNeasy Blood Extraction Kit. This TCR came from a man between 50 and 59 years old in good health and CMV-seropositive. Source material: PBMCs.

CDR3 reads: CASSGVTGFYGYTF. The DNA is TGTGCCAGCAGCGGCGTTACAGGGTTCTATGGCTACACCTTC. This chain joins TRBV9 to TRBJ1-2; TRBD1 is perhaps the D gene, given 6 matching bases. The CDR3 goes from the cysteine to the phenylalanine over 14 residues. The DNA shown is the 42-base CDR3, in frame from base 1. As encoded in the germline V gene, CDR1 is SGDLS while CDR2 is YYNGEE. V lost 3 bases and J lost 4 bases; the stretch between them is 13 bases long.